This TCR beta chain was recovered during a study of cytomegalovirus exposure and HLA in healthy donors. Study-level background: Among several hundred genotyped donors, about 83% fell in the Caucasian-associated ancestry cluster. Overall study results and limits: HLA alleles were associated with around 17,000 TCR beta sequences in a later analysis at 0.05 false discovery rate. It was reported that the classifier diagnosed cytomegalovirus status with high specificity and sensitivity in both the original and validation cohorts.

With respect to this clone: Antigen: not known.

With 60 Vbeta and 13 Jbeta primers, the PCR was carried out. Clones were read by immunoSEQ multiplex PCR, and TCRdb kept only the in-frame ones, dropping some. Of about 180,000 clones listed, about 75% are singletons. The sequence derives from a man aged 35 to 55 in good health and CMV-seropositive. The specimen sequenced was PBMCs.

CDR3 in amino acids: CASSPPSRWNTEAFF. The CDR3 DNA reads as TGTGCCAGCAGCCCCCCTTCTCGGTGGAACACTGAAGCTTTCTTT. V gene TRBV11-1 combines with J gene TRBJ1-1; D ambiguous. CDR1 is SGHAT and CDR2 is FQDESV in the germline V gene (reference sequence). Deletions cut 5 bases from V and 1 base from J, with 14 bases between. CDR3 size: 15 residues.